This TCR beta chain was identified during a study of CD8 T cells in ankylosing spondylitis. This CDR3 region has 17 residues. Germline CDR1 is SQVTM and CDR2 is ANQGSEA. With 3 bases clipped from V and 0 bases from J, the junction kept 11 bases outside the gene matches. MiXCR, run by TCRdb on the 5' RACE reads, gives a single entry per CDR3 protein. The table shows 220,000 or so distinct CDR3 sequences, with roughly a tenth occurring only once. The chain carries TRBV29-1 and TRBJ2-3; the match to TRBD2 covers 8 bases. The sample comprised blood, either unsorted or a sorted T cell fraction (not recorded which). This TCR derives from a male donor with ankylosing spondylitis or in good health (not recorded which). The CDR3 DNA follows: TGCAGCGTTGAGGATCGGGTACTAGCGGTTAGCACAGATACGCAGTATTTT. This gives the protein CSVEDRVLAVSTDTQYF.